This T cell receptor beta chain was recorded in a study of control samples from healthy donors and cancer patients. Germline CDR1 SGHTA, CDR2 FQGNSA. The CDR3 has 13 residues. V was trimmed by 3 bases and J by 4 bases, leaving 8 bases between them. Only in-frame clones appear in the TCRdb table, and some are missing; sequencing was by immunoSEQ multiplex PCR. The data show about 180,000 clones, 90% seen once. The source is a woman between 50 and 59 years old in good health. Specimen: blood. V usage is TRBV7-2 and J usage is TRBJ2-3; D is unresolved. The CDR3 here is CASSLAESDTQYF. The CDR3, as DNA: TGTGCCAGCAGCTTGGCAGAGTCAGATACGCAGTATTTT.